This T cell receptor (beta chain) was retrieved from a study of blood T cells in healthy people across ages. Study observations and caveats: Per-million-T-cell TCR beta diversity fell roughly linearly with age.

A J-beta primer mix and a sample-barcoded 5' primer were used in a second PCR of roughly 6 to 12 cycles. TCRdb re-called the 5' RACE reads through MiXCR, storing one row per CDR3 protein. This sample has over a million distinct CDR3 sequences, with under 45% found just once. V lost 7 bases to trimming and J lost 8 bases; unmatched junction nucleotides: 7. Per the germline V gene, CDR1 is SGHDN and CDR2 is FVKESK. This CDR3 comprises 13 residues. Details on this clonotype: The target antigen is unknown.

This rearrangement joins TRBV14 to TRBJ2-1; 8 positions match TRBD2. The specimen sequenced was blood. The receptor was derived from a woman aged 55-69 years in good health. The CDR3 protein is CASNRGGGDEQFF. CDR3 nucleotide sequence: TGTGCCAGCAACCGGGGGGGAGGGGATGAGCAGTTCTTC.